What follows is one T cell receptor (beta chain) and its context. Its matching antigen is unknown. This sample was taken from a study of shared clonotypes between healthy human individuals. Study observations and caveats: Researchers sampled blood only, noting tissue repertoires likely differ.

Donors, without exception, were Caucasian adults residing in Nashville, Tennessee. Extraction of genomic DNA in unsorted samples used approximately 84 million PBMCs. As originally analysed: With immunoSEQ giving junction-only sequences and no quality scores, filtering differed. TCRdb's copy holds only in-frame clones and misses some; the assay was immunoSEQ multiplex PCR. V, J and clone size derive from that table, while D and trimming were established from the DNA sequence. The sample includes about 490,000 clones, 65% to 85% of them seen just once. This CDR3 is built from 12 residues. V gave up 11 bases and J gave up 9 bases, with 17 bases separating them. The germline V gene encodes CDR1 SGHTA and CDR2 FQGNSA.

Source material: PBMCs. This TCR came from a woman in her forties in good health. Some clones in this sample may be carry-over from other donors' samples. The J gene is TRBJ2-1, the V gene TRBV7-2; D possibly corresponds to TRBD2 (6 bases). CDR3 amino acids: CAGAASEGEQFF. The CDR3 coding sequence is TGTGCCGGGGCAGCGTCGGAGGGTGAGCAGTTCTTC. The variable domain in full, with the rest retrieved from reference TRBV7-2 and TRBJ2-1, is GAGVSQSPSNKVTEKGKDVELRCDPISGHTALYWYRQSLGQGLEFLIYFQGNSAPDKSGLPSDRFSAERTGGSVSTLTIQRTQQEDSAVYLCAGAASEGEQFFGPGTRLTVL.